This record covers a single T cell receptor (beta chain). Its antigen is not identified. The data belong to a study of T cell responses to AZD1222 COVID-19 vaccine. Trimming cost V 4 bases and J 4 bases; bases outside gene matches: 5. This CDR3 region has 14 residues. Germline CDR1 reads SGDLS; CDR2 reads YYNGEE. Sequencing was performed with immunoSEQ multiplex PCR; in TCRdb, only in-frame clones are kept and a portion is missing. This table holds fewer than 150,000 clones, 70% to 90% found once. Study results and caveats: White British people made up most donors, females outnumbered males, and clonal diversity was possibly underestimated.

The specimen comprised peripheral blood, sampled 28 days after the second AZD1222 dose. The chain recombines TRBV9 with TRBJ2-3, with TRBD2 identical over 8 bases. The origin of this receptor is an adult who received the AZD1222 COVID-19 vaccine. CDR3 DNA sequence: TGTGCCAGCAGCACAACGGGGGGGTCAGATACGCAGTATTTT. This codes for CASSTTGGSDTQYF.